The 5 T cell receptor beta chains below come from one sample, sequenced in a study of neurological immune-mediated disorders. TCRdb itself ran the 5' RACE reads through MiXCR, one entry per CDR3 protein. The data contain about 23,000 distinct CDR3 sequences, 10% to 15% of them singletons. The specimen was PBMCs. The source is a woman aged 60-70 years with HTLV-1-associated myelopathy (HAM/TSP).

This clonotype was seen repeatedly, ten times or more. The V gene is TRBV29-1, the J gene TRBJ1-1; 8 bases line up with TRBD1. J gave up 0 bases and V 4 bases, and 4 bases lay outside the gene matches. The CDR3 runs to 14 residues. CDR1 is SQVTM, CDR2 ANQGSEA, per germline. The CDR3 reads CSVGGTGMNTEAFF. The CDR3 nucleotides read TGCAGCGTTGGAGGGACAGGAATGAACACTGAAGCTTTCTTT.

This clonotype is labeled as medium-sized. This chain joins TRBV10-1 and TRBJ2-2; the D is unclear. CDR1 is WNHNN and CDR2 is SYGVQD in the germline V gene (reference sequence). The CDR3 totals 14 residues. Trimming took 3 bases from V and 5 from J, leaving 10 bases between them. For the CDR3, the DNA is TGCGCCAGCAGTGAAGTCATGGGAACCGGGGAGCTGTTTTTT. It encodes CASSEVMGTGELFF.

This clonotype was recorded at least ten times. The rearrangement uses TRBV15 and TRBJ1-2, with no clear D. Germline-derived CDR1 and CDR2 are LNHNV and YYDKDF (reference sequence). The CDR3 loop spans 15 amino acids. The V and J ends lost 1 base and 6 bases respectively, with 15 bases between them. In nucleotides, the CDR3 is TGTGCCACCAGCAGAGGACGTGGCCAGAGGAATGGCTACACCTTC. Protein sequence: CATSRGRGQRNGYTF.

This clonotype was detected many times. The J gene is TRBJ1-5, the V gene TRBV20-1; D is unresolved. The V end lost 5 bases, the J end lost 6 bases, and 14 bases lay between the germline ends. Germline CDR1 is DFQATT and CDR2 is SNEGSKA (reference sequence). The CDR3 has 13 amino acids. The CDR3 coding sequence is TGCAGTGCTCTCGGGCAAAGGAGTCAGCCCCAGCATTTT. This encodes CSALGQRSQPQHF.

In this sample, this clonotype turned up many times. This rearrangement joins TRBV12-3 or TRBV12-4 to TRBJ1-5, with no clear D. The CDR3 has 12 residues. Trimming stripped 6 bases from V and 7 bases from J, with 10 bases between. CDR3: CASSAPAQPQHF. The CDR3, as DNA: TGTGCCAGCAGCGCCCCGGCCCAGCCCCAGCATTTT.